This T cell receptor (beta chain) was obtained from a study of CD8 T cells in ankylosing spondylitis. TCRdb itself ran the 5' RACE reads through MiXCR, one entry per CDR3 protein. The sample records hundreds of thousands of distinct CDR3 sequences, about an eighth being singletons. J gave up 0 bases and V 1 base, and 3 bases lay outside the gene matches. The CDR3 length is 16 residues. The germline CDR1 and CDR2 sequences are MGHRA and YSYEKL. Notes on this clonotype: What it binds is unknown.

General study findings and limits: A motif of under 10 highly homologous TCR beta variants was seen as apparently characteristic of ankylosing spondylitis blood. Matched ankylosing spondylitis synovial fluid reportedly showed significant enrichment of disease-linked clones.

The J gene is TRBJ2-1, the V gene TRBV4-1; 7 bases match TRBD2. This sequence originates from a male donor with ankylosing spondylitis. Sequencing used blood, either unsorted or a sorted T cell fraction (not recorded which). The CDR3 loop is CASSQASGRSYNEQFF. CDR3 coding DNA: TGCGCCAGCAGCCAAGCTAGCGGTCGCTCCTACAATGAGCAGTTCTTC.